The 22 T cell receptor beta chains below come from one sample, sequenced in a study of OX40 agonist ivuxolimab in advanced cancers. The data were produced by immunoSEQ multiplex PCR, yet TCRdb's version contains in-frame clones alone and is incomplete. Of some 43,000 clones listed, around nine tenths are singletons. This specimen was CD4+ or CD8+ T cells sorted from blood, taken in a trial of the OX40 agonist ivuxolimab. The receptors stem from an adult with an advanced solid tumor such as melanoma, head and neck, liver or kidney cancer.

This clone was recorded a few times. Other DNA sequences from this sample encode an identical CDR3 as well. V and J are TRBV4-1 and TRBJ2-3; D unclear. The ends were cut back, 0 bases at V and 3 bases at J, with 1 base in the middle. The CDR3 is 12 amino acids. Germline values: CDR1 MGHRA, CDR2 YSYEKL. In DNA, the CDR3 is TGCGCCAGCAGCCAAGAAACAGATACGCAGTATTTT. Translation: CASSQETDTQYF.

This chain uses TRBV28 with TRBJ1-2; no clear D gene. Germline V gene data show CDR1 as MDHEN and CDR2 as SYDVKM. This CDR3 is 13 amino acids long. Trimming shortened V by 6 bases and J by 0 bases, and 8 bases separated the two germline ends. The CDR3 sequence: CASRPEANYGYTF. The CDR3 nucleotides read TGTGCCAGCAGGCCTGAAGCTAACTATGGCTACACCTTC.

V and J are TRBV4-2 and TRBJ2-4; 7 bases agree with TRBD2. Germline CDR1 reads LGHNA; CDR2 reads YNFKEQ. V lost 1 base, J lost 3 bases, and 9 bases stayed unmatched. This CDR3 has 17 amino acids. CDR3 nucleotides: TGTGCCAGCAGCCAAGGGTCACGGGGGGTTGGCAAAAACATTCAGTACTTC. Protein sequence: CASSQGSRGVGKNIQYF.

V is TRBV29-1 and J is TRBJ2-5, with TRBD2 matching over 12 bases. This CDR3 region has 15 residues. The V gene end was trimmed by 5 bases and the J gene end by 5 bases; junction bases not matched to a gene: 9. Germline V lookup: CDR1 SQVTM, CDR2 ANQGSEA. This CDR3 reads CSVSSTSGSGETQYF. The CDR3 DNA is TGCAGCGTTTCCTCGACTAGCGGGAGTGGGGAGACCCAGTACTTC.

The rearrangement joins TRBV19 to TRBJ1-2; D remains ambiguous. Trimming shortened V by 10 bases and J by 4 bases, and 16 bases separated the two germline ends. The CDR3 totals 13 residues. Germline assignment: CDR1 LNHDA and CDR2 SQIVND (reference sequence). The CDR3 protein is CATQDPGGYGYTF. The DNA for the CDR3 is TGTGCCACCCAGGACCCTGGCGGCTATGGCTACACCTTC.

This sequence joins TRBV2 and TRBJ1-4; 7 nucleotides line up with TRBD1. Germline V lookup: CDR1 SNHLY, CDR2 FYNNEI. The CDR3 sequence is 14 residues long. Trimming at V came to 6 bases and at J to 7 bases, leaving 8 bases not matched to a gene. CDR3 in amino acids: CASSDRVNREKLFF. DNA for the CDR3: TGTGCCAGCAGCGACAGGGTTAACCGTGAAAAACTGTTTTTT.

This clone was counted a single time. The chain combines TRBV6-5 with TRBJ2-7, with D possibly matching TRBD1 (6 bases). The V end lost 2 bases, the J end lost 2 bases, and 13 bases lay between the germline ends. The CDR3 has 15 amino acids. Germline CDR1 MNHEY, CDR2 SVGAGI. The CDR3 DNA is TGTGCCAGCAGTTACGCCGGACAGCGGACCTACGAGCAGTACTTC. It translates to CASSYAGQRTYEQYF.

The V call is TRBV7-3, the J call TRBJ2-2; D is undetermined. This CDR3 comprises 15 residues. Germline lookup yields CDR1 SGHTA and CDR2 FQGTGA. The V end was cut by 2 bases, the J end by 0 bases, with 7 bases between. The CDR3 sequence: CASSLVVANTGELFF. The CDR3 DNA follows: TGTGCCAGCAGCTTAGTAGTCGCGAACACCGGGGAGCTGTTTTTT.

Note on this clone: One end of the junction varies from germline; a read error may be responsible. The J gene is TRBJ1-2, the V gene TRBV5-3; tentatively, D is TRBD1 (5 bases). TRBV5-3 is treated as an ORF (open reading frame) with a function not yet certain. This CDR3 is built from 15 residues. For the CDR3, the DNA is TGTGCCAGCAGCTTGGTCGCCTGGGGGTTGGGAGGCTACACCTTC. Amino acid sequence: CASSLVAWGLGGYTF.

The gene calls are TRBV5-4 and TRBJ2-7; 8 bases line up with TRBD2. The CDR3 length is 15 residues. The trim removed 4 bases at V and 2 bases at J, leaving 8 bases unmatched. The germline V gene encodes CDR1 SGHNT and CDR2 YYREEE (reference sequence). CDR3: CASSRTVSGTYEQYF. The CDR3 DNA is TGTGCCAGCAGCCGGACCGTTAGCGGGACCTACGAGCAGTACTTC.

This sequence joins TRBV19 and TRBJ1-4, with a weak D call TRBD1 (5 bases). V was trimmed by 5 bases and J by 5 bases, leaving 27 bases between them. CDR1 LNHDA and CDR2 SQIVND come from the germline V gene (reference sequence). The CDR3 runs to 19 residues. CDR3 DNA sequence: TGTGCCAGTAGTTCTCCCCCGGGGGTACTCTTGGGCCTCAATGAAAAACTGTTTTTT. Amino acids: CASSSPPGVLLGLNEKLFF.

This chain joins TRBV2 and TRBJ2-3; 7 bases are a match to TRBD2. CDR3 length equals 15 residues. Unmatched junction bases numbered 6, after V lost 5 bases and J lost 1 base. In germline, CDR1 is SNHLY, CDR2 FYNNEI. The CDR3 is CASSTTSDRTDTQYF. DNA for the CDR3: TGTGCCAGCAGTACAACTAGCGACCGCACAGATACGCAGTATTTT.

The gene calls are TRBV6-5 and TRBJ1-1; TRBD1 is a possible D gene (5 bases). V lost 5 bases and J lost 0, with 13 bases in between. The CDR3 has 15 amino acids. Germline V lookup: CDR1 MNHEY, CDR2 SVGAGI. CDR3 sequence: CASSRDGAMNTEAFF. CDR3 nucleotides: TGTGCCAGCAGTAGGGACGGGGCCATGAACACTGAAGCTTTCTTT.

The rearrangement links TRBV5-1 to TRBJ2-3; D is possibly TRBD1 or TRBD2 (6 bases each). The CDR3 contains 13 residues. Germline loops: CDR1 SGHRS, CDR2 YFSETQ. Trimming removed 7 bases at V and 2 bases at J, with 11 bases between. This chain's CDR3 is CASRRGDTDTQYF. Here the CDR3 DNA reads TGCGCCAGCCGAAGGGGGGACACAGATACGCAGTATTTT.

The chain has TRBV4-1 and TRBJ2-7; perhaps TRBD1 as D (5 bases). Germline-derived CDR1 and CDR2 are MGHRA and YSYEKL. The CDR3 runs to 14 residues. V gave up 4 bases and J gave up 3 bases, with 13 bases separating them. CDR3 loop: CASSPGHLIYEQYF. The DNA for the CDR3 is TGCGCCAGCAGCCCTGGACACCTTATCTACGAGCAGTACTTC.

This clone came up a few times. In DNA form, the CDR3 reads TGTGCCAGCAGGGCTGGTTCTAGTGGAACCTACGAGCAGTACTTC. It specifies CASRAGSSGTYEQYF. The genes are TRBV28 and TRBJ2-7; D is uncertain. The CDR3 has 15 residues. V dropped 6 bases and J dropped 2 bases, with 17 bases sitting between them. Germline CDR1 MDHEN, CDR2 SYDVKM.

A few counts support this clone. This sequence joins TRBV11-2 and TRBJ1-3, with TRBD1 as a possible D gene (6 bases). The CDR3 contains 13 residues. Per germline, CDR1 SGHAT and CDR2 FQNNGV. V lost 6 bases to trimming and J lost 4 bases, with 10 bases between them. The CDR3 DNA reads TGTGCCAGCAGGAAGGGGGAAGGAAACACCATATATTTT. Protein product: CASRKGEGNTIYF. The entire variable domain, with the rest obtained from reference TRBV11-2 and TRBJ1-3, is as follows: EAGVAQSPRYKIIEKRQSVAFWCNPISGHATLYWYQQILGQGPKLLIQFQNNGVVDDSQLPKDRFSAERLKGVDSTLKIQPAKLEDSAVYLCASRKGEGNTIYFGEGSWLTVV.

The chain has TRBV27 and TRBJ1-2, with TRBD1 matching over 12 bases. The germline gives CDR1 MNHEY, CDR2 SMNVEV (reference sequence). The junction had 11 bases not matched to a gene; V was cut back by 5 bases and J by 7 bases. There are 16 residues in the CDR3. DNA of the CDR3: TGTGCCAGCAGTCCTCCTCCGGGACAGGGGGCGCCTGGCTACACCTTC. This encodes CASSPPPGQGAPGYTF.

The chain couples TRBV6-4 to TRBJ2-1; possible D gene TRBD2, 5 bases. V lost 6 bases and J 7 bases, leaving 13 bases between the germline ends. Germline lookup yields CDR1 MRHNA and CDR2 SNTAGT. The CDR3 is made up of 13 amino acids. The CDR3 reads CASSPGIGNEQFF. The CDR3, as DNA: TGTGCCAGCAGCCCCGGGATTGGGAATGAGCAGTTCTTC.

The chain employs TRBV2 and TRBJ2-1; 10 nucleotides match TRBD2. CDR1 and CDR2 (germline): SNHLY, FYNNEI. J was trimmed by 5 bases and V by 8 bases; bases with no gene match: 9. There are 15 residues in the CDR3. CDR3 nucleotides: TGTGCCAGCCGGAGTAAGGGACTAGCGAACAATGAGCAGTTCTTC. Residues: CASRSKGLANNEQFF.

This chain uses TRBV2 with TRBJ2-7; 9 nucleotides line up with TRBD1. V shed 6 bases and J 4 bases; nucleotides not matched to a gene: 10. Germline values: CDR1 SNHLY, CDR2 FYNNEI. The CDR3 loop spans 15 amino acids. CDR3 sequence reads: CASRGRTGDWYEQYF. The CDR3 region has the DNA TGTGCCAGCAGGGGGAGGACAGGGGATTGGTACGAGCAGTACTTC. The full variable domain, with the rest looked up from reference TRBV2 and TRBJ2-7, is EPEVTQTPSHQVTQMGQEVILRCVPISNHLYFYWYRQILGQKVEFLVSFYNNEISEKSEIFDDQFSVERPDGSNFTLKIRSTKLEDSAMYFCASRGRTGDWYEQYFGPGTRLTVT.

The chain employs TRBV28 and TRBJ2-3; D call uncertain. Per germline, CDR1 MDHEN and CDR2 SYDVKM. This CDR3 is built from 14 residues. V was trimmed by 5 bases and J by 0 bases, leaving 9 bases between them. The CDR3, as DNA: TGTGCCAGCAGTCGGAACCCTAGCACAGATACGCAGTATTTT. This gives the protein CASSRNPSTDTQYF.